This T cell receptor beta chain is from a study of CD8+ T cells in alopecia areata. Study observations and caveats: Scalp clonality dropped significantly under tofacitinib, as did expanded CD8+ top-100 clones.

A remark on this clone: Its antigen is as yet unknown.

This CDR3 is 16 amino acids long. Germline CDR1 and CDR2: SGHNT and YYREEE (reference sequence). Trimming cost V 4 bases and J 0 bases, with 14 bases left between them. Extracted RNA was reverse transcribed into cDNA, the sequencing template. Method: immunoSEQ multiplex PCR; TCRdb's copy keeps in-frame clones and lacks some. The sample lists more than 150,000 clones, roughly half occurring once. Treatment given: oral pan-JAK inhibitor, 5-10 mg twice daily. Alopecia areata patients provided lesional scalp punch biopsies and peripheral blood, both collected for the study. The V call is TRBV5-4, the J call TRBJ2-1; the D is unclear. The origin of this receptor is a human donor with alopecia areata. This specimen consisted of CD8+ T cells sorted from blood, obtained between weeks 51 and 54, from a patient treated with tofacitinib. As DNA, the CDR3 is TGTGCCAGCAGCCCAACGCTTGATACCTCCTACAATGAGCAGTTCTTC. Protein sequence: CASSPTLDTSYNEQFF.